Listed here are 29 T cell receptor beta chains from one sample, sequenced in a study of cytomegalovirus exposure and HLA in healthy donors. Using immunoSEQ multiplex PCR, the repertoire was profiled, and TCRdb retains in-frame clones only, with some absent. The sample records about 66,000 clones, around 97% being singletons. Sequencing used PBMCs. Every receptor here comes from a woman aged 18-29 years in good health and CMV-seropositive.

The gene calls are TRBV10-2 and TRBJ2-1; possible D gene TRBD2, 5 bases. Per the germline V gene, CDR1 is WSHSY and CDR2 is SAAADI. The V and J ends lost 2 bases and 7 bases respectively, with 18 bases between them. The CDR3 contains 16 residues. CDR3 in amino acids: CASSEPRRDPGNEQFF. DNA for the CDR3: TGCGCCAGCAGTGAGCCCCGCCGAGACCCGGGGAATGAGCAGTTCTTC.

In this sample, this clone turned up a few times. The V and J genes are TRBV27 and TRBJ2-1; 9 bases align to TRBD1. V lost 6 bases, J lost 5 bases, and 11 bases stayed unmatched. There are 16 residues in the CDR3. CDR1 is MNHEY, CDR2 SMNVEV, per germline (reference sequence). In nucleotides, the CDR3 is TGTGCCAGCAGCCTATACAGGGGGCTGAAGGACAATGAGCAGTTCTTC. Translation gives CASSLYRGLKDNEQFF.

CDR3 region: CASSLYGGGNNEQFF. DNA of the CDR3: TGTGCCAGCAGCTTATATGGGGGAGGGAACAATGAGCAGTTCTTC. The chain has TRBV11-3 and TRBJ2-1; 7 bases agree with TRBD2. This CDR3 is 15 amino acids long. Germline CDR1 reads SGHNT; CDR2 reads YENEEA. V shed 2 bases and J 5 bases; nucleotides not matched to a gene: 6. The full variable domain, completed using reference TRBV11-3 and TRBJ2-1, is EAGVVQSPRYKIIEKKQPVAFWCNPISGHNTLYWYLQNLGQGPELLIRYENEEAVDDSQLPKDRFSAERLKGVDSTLKIQPAELGDSAVYLCASSLYGGGNNEQFFGPGTRLTVL.

This sequence joins TRBV7-9 and TRBJ2-7, with D tentatively TRBD1 (6 bases). The CDR3 consists of 15 residues. From germline, CDR1 is SEHNR and CDR2 FQNEAQ (reference sequence). V was shortened by 7 bases and J by 2 bases, with 18 bases between the two germline ends. The CDR3 DNA follows: TGTGCCAGCACTGGGGGTCAGGGGTCCCCCTACGAGCAGTACTTC. As protein: CASTGGQGSPYEQYF. Drawing the rest from reference TRBV7-9 and TRBJ2-7, the complete variable domain is DTGVSQNPRHKITKRGQNVTFRCDPISEHNRLYWYRQTLGQGPEFLTYFQNEAQLEKSRLLSDRFSAERPKGSFSTLEIQRTEQGDSAMYLCASTGGQGSPYEQYFGPGTRLTVT.

The genes are TRBV19 and TRBJ2-5; TRBD1 agrees at 9 bases. Germline CDR1 reads LNHDA; CDR2 reads SQIVND (reference sequence). The junction had 13 bases not matched to a gene; V was cut back by 9 bases and J by 14 bases. This CDR3 comprises 12 residues. The chain's CDR3 is CASTDDGDRAYF. The CDR3 coding sequence is TGTGCCAGCACCGACGATGGGGACAGGGCTTACTTC.

The V and J genes are TRBV28 and TRBJ1-4; no definite D call. In germline, CDR1 is MDHEN, CDR2 SYDVKM. The V and J ends lost 5 bases and 3 bases respectively, with 13 bases between them. The CDR3 spans 15 residues. The chain's CDR3 is CASSLGSPSNEKLFF. DNA for the CDR3: TGTGCCAGCAGTCTCGGGTCCCCTTCTAATGAAAAACTGTTTTTT.

The genes are TRBV27 and TRBJ2-1, with D perhaps TRBD2 (5 bases). The CDR3 extends over 15 amino acids. V lost 6 bases and J lost 3, with 15 bases in between. CDR1 MNHEY and CDR2 SMNVEV come from the germline V gene (reference sequence). The DNA of the CDR3 is TGTGCCAGCAGCCCGAGGGCCTCGAGCTACAATGAGCAGTTCTTC. Protein: CASSPRASSYNEQFF.

The chain employs TRBV6-5 and TRBJ2-3, with D maybe TRBD1 (6 bases). The CDR3 runs to 14 residues. Germline CDR1 is MNHEY and CDR2 is SVGAGI. Trimming removed 5 bases at V and 7 bases at J, with 16 bases between. The CDR3 region has the DNA TGTGCCAGCAGTGAAGACAGGCCTTTGAATACGCAGTATTTT. Translating gives CASSEDRPLNTQYF.

This chain uses TRBV29-1 with TRBJ2-1; maybe TRBD1 (5 bases). Germline V gene lookup returns CDR1 SQVTM and CDR2 ANQGSEA. CDR3 size: 15 residues. V was pared by 4 bases and J by 4 bases, with 17 bases between. As DNA, the CDR3 is TGCAGCGTTGTTACGACCATAAGGGGTTACAATGAGCAGTTCTTC. Translating it yields CSVVTTIRGYNEQFF.

This chain connects TRBV4-1 to TRBJ2-5; no definite D call. The germline CDR1 and CDR2 sequences are MGHRA and YSYEKL. Trimming pared 0 bases from V and 1 base from J, leaving 9 bases between. There are 15 residues in the CDR3. The CDR3 spells CASSQESSPQETQYF. CDR3 DNA: TGCGCCAGCAGCCAAGAGAGTAGCCCCCAAGAGACCCAGTACTTC.

The chain joins TRBV27 to TRBJ2-1; 7 bases match TRBD1. J was trimmed by 5 bases and V by 5 bases; bases with no gene match: 3. Germline V gene data show CDR1 as MNHEY and CDR2 as SMNVEV (reference sequence). The CDR3 consists of 13 residues. The CDR3 reads CASSLGTDNEQFF. CDR3 coding DNA: TGTGCCAGCAGTCTAGGGACAGACAATGAGCAGTTCTTC.

V is TRBV13 and J is TRBJ2-7; 8 nucleotides align to TRBD1. The CDR3 covers 15 residues. Trimming took 2 bases from V and 3 from J; bases not matched to a gene: 6. CDR1 PRHDT and CDR2 FYEKMQ come from the germline V gene (reference sequence). CDR3 sequence reads: CASSLTGGLIYEQYF. The CDR3 nucleotides read TGTGCCAGCAGCTTAACAGGGGGGTTAATCTACGAGCAGTACTTC.

The rearrangement joins TRBV9 to TRBJ1-2; 8 nucleotides align to TRBD1. The CDR3 is 14 residues long. Germline loops: CDR1 SGDLS, CDR2 YYNGEE. With 3 bases clipped from V and 8 bases from J, the junction kept 9 bases outside the gene matches. CDR3 loop: CASSGTGTGDGYTF. Here the CDR3 DNA reads TGTGCCAGCAGCGGAACCGGGACAGGAGACGGCTACACCTTC.

The V gene is TRBV7-6, the J gene TRBJ2-7, with 12 bases aligning to TRBD2. CDR3 length equals 16 residues. Germline assignment: CDR1 SGHVS and CDR2 FNYEAQ. Unmatched junction bases numbered 2, after V lost 1 base and J lost 1 base. The CDR3 nucleotides are TGTGCCAGCAGCTTAGGACTAGCGGGAGAGTCCTACGAGCAGTACTTC. Its translation: CASSLGLAGESYEQYF.

V and J are TRBV6-6 and TRBJ2-1; 15 nucleotides match TRBD2. There are 16 residues in the CDR3. The V and J ends lost 5 bases and 8 bases, in that order; junction bases with no gene match: 7. The V gene's germline CDR1 is MNHNY and CDR2 SVGAGI (reference sequence). The DNA of the CDR3 is TGTGCCAGCAGTAGAACCGGGACTAGCGGGAGGTATGAGCAGTTCTTC. Amino acids: CASSRTGTSGRYEQFF.

V usage is TRBV12-2 and J usage is TRBJ1-3; the listed D gene, TRBD1, was not tested against the DNA. TRBV12-2 is deemed a pseudogene. The CDR3 contains 14 residues. The CDR3 DNA follows: TGTGCAAGTCGCTCAGGCCAGGGCAGAAACACCATATATTTT. It translates to CASRSGQGRNTIYF.

The CDR3 DNA reads TGTGCCAGCAGTTCGTCGGACAGGGGTGCGAACATTCAGTACTTC. Amino acid sequence: CASSSSDRGANIQYF. The rearrangement links TRBV6-5 to TRBJ2-4; the match to TRBD1 covers 9 bases. The CDR3 sequence is 15 residues long. CDR1 is MNHEY and CDR2 is SVGAGI in the germline V gene. V lost 4 bases, J lost 7 bases, and 8 bases stayed unmatched.

The chain joins TRBV25-1 to TRBJ2-3; D may be TRBD2 (6 bases). The germline gives CDR1 MGHDK, CDR2 SYGVNS. V lost 3 bases and J lost 3, with 16 bases in between. The CDR3 has 16 residues. The CDR3 region has the DNA TGTGCCAGCAGTGAGTTGGAGGGCATGGGGACAGATACGCAGTATTTT. It yields the protein CASSELEGMGTDTQYF. Complete variable domain (other parts from reference TRBV25-1 and TRBJ2-3): EADIYQTPRYLVIGTGKKITLECSQTMGHDKMYWYQQDPGMELHLIHYSYGVNSTEKGDLSSESTVSRIRTEHFPLTLESARPSHTSQYLCASSELEGMGTDTQYFGPGTRLTVL.

The V call is TRBV18, the J call TRBJ2-6, with D possibly matching TRBD2 (6 bases). CDR1 KGHSH and CDR2 LQKENI come from the germline V gene. This CDR3 has 16 residues. V was trimmed by 3 bases and J by 4 bases, leaving 13 bases between them. This chain's CDR3 is CASSPAGGTGANVLTF. Written as DNA, the CDR3 is TGTGCCAGCTCACCGGCCGGGGGTACGGGGGCCAACGTCCTGACTTTC.

The chain has TRBV27 and TRBJ1-2, with 8 bases matching TRBD1. This CDR3 spans 19 amino acids. Germline loops: CDR1 MNHEY, CDR2 SMNVEV (reference sequence). Unmatched junction bases numbered 16, after V lost 4 bases and J lost 0 bases. The CDR3 sequence: CASSSYILQGAQANYGYTF. The CDR3 DNA is TGTGCCAGCAGTTCCTATATACTCCAGGGGGCCCAAGCTAACTATGGCTACACCTTC.

The J gene is TRBJ1-4, the V gene TRBV4-1; D remains ambiguous. The germline V gene has CDR1 MGHRA and CDR2 YSYEKL. This CDR3 is 16 amino acids long. Trimming removed 1 base at V and 3 bases at J, with 12 bases between. CDR3 DNA: TGCGCCAGCAGCCAAGCCGGGATCGGTTCTAATGAAAAACTGTTTTTT. Its translation is CASSQAGIGSNEKLFF.

The chain has TRBV6-1 and TRBJ1-1, with D hard to call. Germline V lookup: CDR1 MNHNS, CDR2 SASEGT. This CDR3 is 15 amino acids long. V was cut by 2 bases and J by 1 base, with 11 bases left in between. CDR3 nucleotide sequence: TGTGCCAGCAGTGAACTTAACAGAAAGAACACTGAAGCTTTCTTT. Protein sequence: CASSELNRKNTEAFF.

This chain links TRBV4-2 with TRBJ2-1, with TRBD2 identical over 10 bases. The germline CDR1 and CDR2 sequences are LGHNA and YNFKEQ. Trimming took 4 bases from V and 9 from J; bases not matched to a gene: 12. The CDR3 consists of 16 residues. The DNA of the CDR3 is TGTGCCAGCAGCCCAAGTGCGCTAGCGGGAGTTCGTGAGCAGTTCTTC. It encodes CASSPSALAGVREQFF.

V gene TRBV30 combines with J gene TRBJ2-5, with a possible D match to TRBD2 (6 bases). V was cut by 5 bases and J by 4 bases, with 17 bases left in between. CDR1 and CDR2 from the germline V gene are GTSNPN and SVGIG (reference sequence). This CDR3 contains 14 residues. CDR3 nucleotides: TGTGCCTGGGCTAAACTAGCCTTGACAGAGACCCAGTACTTC. It translates to CAWAKLALTETQYF. The full variable domain, completed using reference TRBV30 and TRBJ2-5, is SQTIHQWPATLVQPVGSPLSLECTVEGTSNPNLYWYRQAAGRGLQLLFYSVGIGQISSEVPQNLSASRPQDRQFILSSKKLLLSDSGFYLCAWAKLALTETQYFGPGTRLLVL.

The chain uses TRBV28 and TRBJ1-5; no firm D call. The CDR3 runs to 13 residues. The germline V gene encodes CDR1 MDHEN and CDR2 SYDVKM. V was shortened by 7 bases and J by 1 base, with 8 bases between the two germline ends. The CDR3 region has the DNA TGTGCCAGCACCTACTCCAGCAATCAGCCCCAGCATTTT. It specifies CASTYSSNQPQHF.

This rearrangement joins TRBV9 to TRBJ2-7; maybe TRBD2 (7 bases). The V end was cut by 3 bases, the J end by 6 bases, with 16 bases between. This CDR3 region has 14 residues. Germline CDR1 SGDLS, CDR2 YYNGEE. CDR3: CASSGGAGVREQYF. CDR3 sequence (DNA): TGTGCCAGCAGCGGGGGGGCGGGAGTACGCGAGCAGTACTTC.

Details on this clone: Other DNA sequences of this sample code for an identical CDR3. J is TRBJ1-1 and V is TRBV15; TRBD1 matches 7 bases. The CDR3 length is 15 residues. Germline loops: CDR1 LNHNV, CDR2 YYDKDF (reference sequence). The J segment lost 1 base and the V segment lost 0 bases, leaving 2 bases of the junction unmatched. The DNA for the CDR3 is TGTGCCACCAGCAGAGATAGGACAGGGAACACTGAAGCTTTCTTT. Its protein is CATSRDRTGNTEAFF.

The rearrangement links TRBV27 to TRBJ1-1; D is unresolved. The CDR3 covers 14 residues. CDR1 is MNHEY, CDR2 SMNVEV, per germline (reference sequence). V was pared by 3 bases and J by 4 bases, with 12 bases between. The CDR3 protein is CASSLGRAGTEAFF. The DNA for the CDR3 is TGTGCCAGCAGTTTGGGTAGGGCGGGCACTGAAGCTTTCTTT.

The chain employs TRBV30 and TRBJ2-4, with no clear D. This CDR3 has 15 residues. V was cut by 3 bases and J by 6 bases, with 18 bases left in between. Germline V gene lookup returns CDR1 GTSNPN and CDR2 SVGIG (reference sequence). The CDR3 sequence is CAWSEGILPGNIQYF. CDR3 bases: TGTGCCTGGAGCGAAGGAATACTACCGGGAAACATTCAGTACTTC.